This T cell receptor (beta chain) was observed in a study of early T cells in non-severe SARS-CoV-2 infection. Across the study: Unsorted whole blood bulk RNA was sequenced, with unpaired chains.

The germline V gene encodes CDR1 MGHRA and CDR2 YSYEKL. The CDR3 extends over 24 amino acids. The junction had 23 bases not matched to a gene; V was cut back by 0 bases and J by 2 bases. Individual cDNA molecules were tagged with unique molecular identifiers, the study reported. One entry per CDR3 protein results from TCRdb running MiXCR on the 5' RACE reads. The sample consists of tens of thousands of distinct CDR3 sequences, roughly 5% of them appearing once. Ten or more counts support this clonotype. What it binds is not known. Study-wide results and limits: VDJdb-based annotation leaned toward anti-spike CD8 responses and missed private and CD4 specificities.

The receptor was derived from an adult who was a healthcare worker with PCR-confirmed SARS-CoV-2 infection or an uninfected control (not recorded which). Sequencing was performed on whole blood. This sequence joins TRBV4-1 and TRBJ2-1; 12 nucleotides agree with TRBD2. CDR3 sequence: CASSQDRLLSGVASGRGTYNEQFF. The CDR3 DNA reads as TGCGCCAGCAGCCAAGATCGACTTCTTTCCGGTGTCGCTAGCGGGAGGGGAACCTACAATGAGCAGTTCTTC.